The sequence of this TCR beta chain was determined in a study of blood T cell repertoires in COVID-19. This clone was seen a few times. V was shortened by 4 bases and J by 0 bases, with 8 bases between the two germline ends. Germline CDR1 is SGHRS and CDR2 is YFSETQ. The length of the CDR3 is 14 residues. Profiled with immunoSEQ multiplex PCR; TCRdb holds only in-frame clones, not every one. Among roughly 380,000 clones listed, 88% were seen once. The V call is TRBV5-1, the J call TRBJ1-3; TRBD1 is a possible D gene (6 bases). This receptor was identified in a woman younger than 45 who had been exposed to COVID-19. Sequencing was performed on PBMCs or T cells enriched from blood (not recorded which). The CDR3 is CASSPDSSGNTIYF. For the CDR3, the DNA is TGCGCCAGCAGCCCGGACAGCTCTGGAAACACCATATATTTT.